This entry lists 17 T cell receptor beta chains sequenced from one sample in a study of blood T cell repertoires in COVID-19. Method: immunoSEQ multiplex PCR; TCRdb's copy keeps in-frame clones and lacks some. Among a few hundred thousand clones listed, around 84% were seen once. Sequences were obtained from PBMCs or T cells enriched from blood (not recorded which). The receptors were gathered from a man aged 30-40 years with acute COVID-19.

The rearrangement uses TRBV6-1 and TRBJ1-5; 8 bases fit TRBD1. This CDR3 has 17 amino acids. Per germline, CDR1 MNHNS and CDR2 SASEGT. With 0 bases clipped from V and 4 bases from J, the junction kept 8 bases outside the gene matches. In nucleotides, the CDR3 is TGTGCCAGCAGTGAAGCGGGCAGGGGGCTTAAAAATCAGCCCCAGCATTTT. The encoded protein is CASSEAGRGLKNQPQHF.

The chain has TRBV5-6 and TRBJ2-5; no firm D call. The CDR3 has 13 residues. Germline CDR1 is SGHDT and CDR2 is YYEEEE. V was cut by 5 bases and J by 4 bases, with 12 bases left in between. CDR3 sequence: CASSPAVLETQYF. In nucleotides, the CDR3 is TGTGCCAGCAGTCCCGCGGTCCTAGAGACCCAGTACTTC.

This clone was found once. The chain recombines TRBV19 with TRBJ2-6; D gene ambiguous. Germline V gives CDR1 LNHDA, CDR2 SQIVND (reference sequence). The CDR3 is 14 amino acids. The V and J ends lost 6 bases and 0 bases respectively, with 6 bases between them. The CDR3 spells CASSPNSGANVLTF. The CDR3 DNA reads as TGTGCCAGTAGCCCTAACTCTGGGGCCAACGTCCTGACTTTC.

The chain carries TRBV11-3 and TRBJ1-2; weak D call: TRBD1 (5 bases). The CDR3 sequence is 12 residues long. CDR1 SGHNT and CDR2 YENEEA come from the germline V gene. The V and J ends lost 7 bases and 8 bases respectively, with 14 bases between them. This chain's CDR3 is CASKGTGDGYTF. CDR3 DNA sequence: TGTGCCAGCAAAGGGACGGGGGACGGCTACACCTTC. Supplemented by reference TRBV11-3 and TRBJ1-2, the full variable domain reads EAGVVQSPRYKIIEKKQPVAFWCNPISGHNTLYWYLQNLGQGPELLIRYENEEAVDDSQLPKDRFSAERLKGVDSTLKIQPAELGDSAVYLCASKGTGDGYTFGSGTRLTVV.

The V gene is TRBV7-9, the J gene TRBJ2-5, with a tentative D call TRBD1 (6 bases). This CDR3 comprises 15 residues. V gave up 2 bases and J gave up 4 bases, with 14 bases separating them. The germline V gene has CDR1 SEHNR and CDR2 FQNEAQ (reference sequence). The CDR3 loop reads CASSLSQGWGETQYF. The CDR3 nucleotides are TGTGCCAGCAGCTTATCACAGGGATGGGGAGAGACCCAGTACTTC. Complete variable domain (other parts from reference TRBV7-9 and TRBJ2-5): DTGVSQNPRHKITKRGQNVTFRCDPISEHNRLYWYRQTLGQGPEFLTYFQNEAQLEKSRLLSDRFSAERPKGSFSTLEIQRTEQGDSAMYLCASSLSQGWGETQYFGPGTRLLVL.

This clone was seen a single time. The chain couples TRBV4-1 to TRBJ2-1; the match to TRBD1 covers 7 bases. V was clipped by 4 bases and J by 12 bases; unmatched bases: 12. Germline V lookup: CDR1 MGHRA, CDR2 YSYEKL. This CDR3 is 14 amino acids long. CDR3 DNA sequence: TGCGCCAGCAGCCCCGATCCCGGGACAGACACGCAGTTCTTC. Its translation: CASSPDPGTDTQFF.

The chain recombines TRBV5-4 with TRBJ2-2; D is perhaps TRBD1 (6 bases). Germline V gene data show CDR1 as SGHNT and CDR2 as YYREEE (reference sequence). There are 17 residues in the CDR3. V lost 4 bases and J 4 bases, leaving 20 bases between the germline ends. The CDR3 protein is CASSPTGMAGATGELFF. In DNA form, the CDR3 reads TGTGCCAGCAGCCCGACTGGTATGGCAGGGGCCACCGGGGAGCTGTTTTTT.

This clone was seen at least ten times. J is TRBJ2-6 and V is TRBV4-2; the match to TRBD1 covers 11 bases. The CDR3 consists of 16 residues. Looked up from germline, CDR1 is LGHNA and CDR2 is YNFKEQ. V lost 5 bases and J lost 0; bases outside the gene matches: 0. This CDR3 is CASSGTGGSGANVLTF. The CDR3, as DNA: TGTGCCAGCAGCGGGACAGGGGGCTCTGGGGCCAACGTCCTGACTTTC.

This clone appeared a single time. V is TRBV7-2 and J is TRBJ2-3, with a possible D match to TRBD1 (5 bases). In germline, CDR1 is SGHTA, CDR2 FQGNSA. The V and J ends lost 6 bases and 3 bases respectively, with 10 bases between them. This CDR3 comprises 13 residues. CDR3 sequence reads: CASRYPGTDTQYF. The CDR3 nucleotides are TGTGCCAGCAGATACCCAGGGACAGATACGCAGTATTTT. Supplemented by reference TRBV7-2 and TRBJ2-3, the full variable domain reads GAGVSQSPSNKVTEKGKDVELRCDPISGHTALYWYRQSLGQGLEFLIYFQGNSAPDKSGLPSDRFSAERTGGSVSTLTIQRTQQEDSAVYLCASRYPGTDTQYFGPGTRLTVL.

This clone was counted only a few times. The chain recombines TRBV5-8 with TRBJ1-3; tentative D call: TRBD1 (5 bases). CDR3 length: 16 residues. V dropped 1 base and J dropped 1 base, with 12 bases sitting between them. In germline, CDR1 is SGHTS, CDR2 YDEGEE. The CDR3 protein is CASSLRAGPSGNTIYF. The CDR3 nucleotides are TGTGCCAGCAGCTTGCGGGCAGGGCCTTCTGGAAACACCATATATTTT.

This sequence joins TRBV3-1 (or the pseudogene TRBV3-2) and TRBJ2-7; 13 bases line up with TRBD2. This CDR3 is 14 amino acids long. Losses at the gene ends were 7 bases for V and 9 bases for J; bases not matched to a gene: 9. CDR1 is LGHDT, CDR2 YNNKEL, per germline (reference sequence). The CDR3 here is CASTDGLAGDGQYV. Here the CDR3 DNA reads TGTGCCAGCACCGACGGACTAGCGGGAGACGGGCAGTACGTC.

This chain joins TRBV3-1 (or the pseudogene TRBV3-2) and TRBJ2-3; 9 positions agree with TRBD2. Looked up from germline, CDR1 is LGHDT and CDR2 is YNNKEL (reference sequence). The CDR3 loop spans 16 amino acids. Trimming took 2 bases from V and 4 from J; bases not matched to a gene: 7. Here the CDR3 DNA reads TGTGCCAGCAGCCAACTAGCGGGGAATCCCCCAGATACGCAGTATTTT. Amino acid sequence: CASSQLAGNPPDTQYF.

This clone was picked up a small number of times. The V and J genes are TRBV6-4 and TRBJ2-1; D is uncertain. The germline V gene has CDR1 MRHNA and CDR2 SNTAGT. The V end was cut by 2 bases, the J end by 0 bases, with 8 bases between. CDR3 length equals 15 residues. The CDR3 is CASSDTASSYNEQFF. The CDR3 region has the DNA TGTGCCAGCAGTGACACTGCATCCTCCTACAATGAGCAGTTCTTC.

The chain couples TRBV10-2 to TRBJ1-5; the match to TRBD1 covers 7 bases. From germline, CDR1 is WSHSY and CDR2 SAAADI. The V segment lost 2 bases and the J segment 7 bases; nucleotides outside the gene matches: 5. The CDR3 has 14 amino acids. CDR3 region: CASSEVQGRQPQHF. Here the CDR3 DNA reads TGCGCCAGCAGTGAGGTACAGGGGAGGCAGCCCCAGCATTTT.

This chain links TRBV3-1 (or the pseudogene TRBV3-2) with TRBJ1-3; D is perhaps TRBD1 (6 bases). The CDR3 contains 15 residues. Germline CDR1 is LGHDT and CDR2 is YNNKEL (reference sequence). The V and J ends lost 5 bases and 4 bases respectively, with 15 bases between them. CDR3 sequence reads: CASSGGGHPGNTIYF. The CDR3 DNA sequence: TGTGCCAGCAGCGGCGGGGGGCACCCCGGAAACACCATATATTTT.

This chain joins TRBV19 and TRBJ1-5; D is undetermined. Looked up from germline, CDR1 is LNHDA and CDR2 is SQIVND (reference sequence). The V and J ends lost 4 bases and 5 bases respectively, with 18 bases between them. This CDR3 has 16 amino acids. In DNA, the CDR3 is TGTGCCAGTAGTACGGTGCGGATAGCCGTGGATCAGCCCCAGCATTTT. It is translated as CASSTVRIAVDQPQHF.

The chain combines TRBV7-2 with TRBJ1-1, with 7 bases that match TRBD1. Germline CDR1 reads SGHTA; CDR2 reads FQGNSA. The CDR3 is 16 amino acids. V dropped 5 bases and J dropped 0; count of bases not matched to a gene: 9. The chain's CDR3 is CASSIPGQTMNTEAFF. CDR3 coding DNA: TGTGCCAGCAGCATTCCGGGACAGACAATGAACACTGAAGCTTTCTTT.